The 30 T cell receptor beta chains given below trace back to one sample, sequenced in a study of T cell clones after liver transplantation. The repertoire was sequenced with immunoSEQ multiplex PCR; TCRdb's copy has only in-frame clones and lacks some. The sample has 55,000 to 70,000 clones; about 92% are singletons. The material was CD4+ T cells from blood, obtained around 25 months after liver transplant. These TCRs come from a human patient who received a liver transplant. Some T cells may be the graft donor's.

The chain is built from TRBV2 and TRBJ2-3, with D possibly being TRBD1 (5 bases). Germline CDR1 reads SNHLY; CDR2 reads FYNNEI. CDR3 length: 13 amino acids. The germline V and J ends were trimmed by 1 base and 4 bases, with 6 bases remaining between them. The CDR3 sequence is CASSEEGADTQYF. CDR3 in DNA: TGTGCCAGCAGTGAAGAAGGGGCAGATACGCAGTATTTT.

This sequence joins TRBV7-9 and TRBJ1-1; tentatively, D is TRBD1 (6 bases). Between the trimmed V and J ends, which lost 4 bases and 0 bases, there was a span of 15 bases. Germline V gene sequence: CDR1 SEHNR, CDR2 FQNEAQ (reference sequence). The CDR3 runs to 16 residues. This CDR3 reads CASSYDRSTMNTEAFF. In DNA form, the CDR3 reads TGTGCCAGCAGCTACGACAGGTCTACCATGAACACTGAAGCTTTCTTT.

This clone was counted once. The chain links TRBV9 to TRBJ2-2; D call uncertain. Germline V lookup: CDR1 SGDLS, CDR2 YYNGEE. This CDR3 spans 15 amino acids. Trimming removed 5 bases from V and 1 base from J, with 12 bases in between. CDR3 sequence (DNA): TGTGCCAGCAGTGACGACCGTCTGAACACCGGGGAGCTGTTTTTT. It specifies CASSDDRLNTGELFF.

This clone was observed a single time. J is TRBJ1-1 and V is TRBV28; D uncertain. The CDR3 is 13 amino acids. Germline-derived CDR1 and CDR2 are MDHEN and SYDVKM. Trimming removed 6 bases from V and 0 bases from J, with 8 bases in between. CDR3: CASSPYMNTEAFF. The CDR3, as DNA: TGTGCCAGCAGCCCCTACATGAACACTGAAGCTTTCTTT.

The chain joins TRBV7-9 to TRBJ2-1; 9 bases align to TRBD2. This CDR3 has 13 residues. Germline V gives CDR1 SEHNR, CDR2 FQNEAQ (reference sequence). The J segment lost 9 bases and the V segment lost 2 bases, leaving 2 bases of the junction unmatched. CDR3 region: CASSLLAGLEQFF. CDR3 sequence (DNA): TGTGCCAGCAGCTTACTAGCGGGACTTGAGCAGTTCTTC.

As DNA, the CDR3 is TGTGCCAGCAGCTTAGGGGGGGCAGATACGCAGTATTTT. Its protein product is CASSLGGADTQYF. The genes are TRBV5-4 and TRBJ2-3, with D possibly being TRBD2 (7 bases). Per germline, CDR1 SGHNT and CDR2 YYREEE (reference sequence). This CDR3 is 13 amino acids long. Trimming cost V 2 bases and J 4 bases, with 8 bases left between them.

The J gene is TRBJ2-1, the V gene TRBV7-3, with TRBD1 identical over 10 bases. Germline CDR1 reads SGHTA; CDR2 reads FQGTGA. V shed 6 bases, J shed 8 bases, and the junction held 7 bases outside the gene matches. The CDR3 consists of 14 residues. CDR3 region: CASSFSGTGDEQFF. The CDR3, as DNA: TGTGCCAGCAGTTTTTCCGGGACAGGGGATGAGCAGTTCTTC.

The chain uses TRBV18 and TRBJ2-4; tentatively, D is TRBD1 (6 bases). Germline CDR1 is KGHSH and CDR2 is LQKENI. The CDR3 is 13 residues long. V was trimmed by 3 bases and J by 6 bases, leaving 9 bases between them. This CDR3 reads CASSPDSINIQYF. CDR3 sequence (DNA): TGTGCCAGCTCACCGGACAGTATAAACATTCAGTACTTC.

The J gene is TRBJ2-7, the V gene TRBV11-2, with a tentative D call TRBD1 (6 bases). Germline V CDR1 and CDR2: SGHAT, FQNNGV. Trimming removed 1 base from V and 4 bases from J, with 8 bases in between. The CDR3 covers 13 residues. CDR3 residues: CASSLGDKYEQYF. Written as DNA, the CDR3 is TGTGCCAGCAGCTTAGGGGACAAGTACGAGCAGTACTTC.

This clone was detected a few times. CDR3 residues: CASSPYSNQPQHF. As DNA, the CDR3 is TGCGCCAGCAGTCCTTACAGCAATCAGCCCCAGCATTTT. This chain connects TRBV5-1 to TRBJ1-5; D remains unclear. The V gene's germline CDR1 is SGHRS and CDR2 YFSETQ. V was clipped by 5 bases and J by 1 base, with 7 bases between them. This CDR3 region has 13 residues.

The chain couples TRBV30 to TRBJ2-1; TRBD1 agrees at 9 bases. Germline assignment: CDR1 GTSNPN and CDR2 SVGIG (reference sequence). The junction had 11 bases not matched to a gene; V was cut back by 4 bases and J by 7 bases. The CDR3 totals 15 residues. CDR3 nucleotides: TGTGCCTGGACTCCTGGGACAGGGCGATCAAATGAGCAGTTCTTC. Translated: CAWTPGTGRSNEQFF.

The V gene is TRBV15, the J gene TRBJ2-3; D gene unclear. Germline values: CDR1 LNHNV, CDR2 YYDKDF (reference sequence). The V end lost 0 bases, the J end lost 1 base, and 8 bases lay between the germline ends. This CDR3 comprises 15 residues. The CDR3 DNA reads TGTGCCACCAGCAGAGAGACTTCCCGCACAGATACGCAGTATTTT. It yields the protein CATSRETSRTDTQYF.

This chain connects TRBV11-3 to TRBJ2-2; D perhaps matches TRBD1 (5 bases). The CDR3 loop spans 13 amino acids. Trimming left V 4 bases short and J 3 bases short, with 6 bases between. Germline-derived CDR1 and CDR2 are SGHNT and YENEEA. CDR3 residues: CASSWGDTGELFF. CDR3 sequence (DNA): TGTGCCAGCAGCTGGGGCGACACCGGGGAGCTGTTTTTT.

The genes are TRBV19 and TRBJ2-7, with 9 bases that match TRBD1. The V gene's germline CDR1 is LNHDA and CDR2 SQIVND (reference sequence). The CDR3 runs to 15 residues. V was pared by 4 bases and J by 3 bases, with 7 bases of the junction left unmatched. CDR3 in DNA: TGTGCCAGTAGTACACGGGGACAGGGTAGCTACGAGCAGTACTTC. Translated, it gives CASSTRGQGSYEQYF.

Concerning this clone: Other DNA sequences in the sample encode the same CDR3. This chain links TRBV29-1 with TRBJ2-3; 7 nucleotides match TRBD2. J lost 1 base, V lost 5 bases, and 6 bases had no gene match. CDR3 length equals 14 residues. The germline gives CDR1 SQVTM, CDR2 ANQGSEA. CDR3 sequence (DNA): TGCAGCGTTTACCCTAGCGGCCGCACAGATACGCAGTATTTT. Protein sequence: CSVYPSGRTDTQYF.

The CDR3 sequence is CATSRRNEGKQFF. In nucleotides, the CDR3 is TGTGCCACCAGCAGAAGAAACGAGGGGAAGCAGTTCTTC. The rearrangement links TRBV15 to TRBJ2-1; D assignment may be TRBD1 or TRBD2 (5 bases each). The germline gives CDR1 LNHNV, CDR2 YYDKDF (reference sequence). CDR3 length equals 13 residues. Trimming pared 2 bases from V and 11 bases from J, leaving 13 bases between.

This clone has a handful of counts. The chain has TRBV10-3 and TRBJ1-4; D is perhaps TRBD1 (5 bases). This CDR3 spans 14 amino acids. Trimming pared 2 bases from V and 7 bases from J, leaving 11 bases between. Germline assignment: CDR1 ENHRY and CDR2 SYGVKD. The chain's CDR3 is CAISEAGRGEKLFF. The CDR3 DNA reads TGTGCCATCAGTGAGGCAGGGCGGGGTGAAAAACTGTTTTTT.

The gene calls are TRBV18 and TRBJ2-3; D call uncertain. The ends were cut back, 2 bases at V and 4 bases at J, with 4 bases in the middle. CDR3 length equals 12 residues. Germline lookup yields CDR1 KGHSH and CDR2 LQKENI. The DNA for the CDR3 is TGTGCCAGCTCACCATCGGCAGATACGCAGTATTTT. The encoded protein is CASSPSADTQYF.

J is TRBJ1-5 and V is TRBV6-1, with D perhaps TRBD1 (5 bases). Deletions cut 6 bases from V and 0 bases from J, with 12 bases between. This CDR3 contains 15 residues. Germline V lookup: CDR1 MNHNS, CDR2 SASEGT. The CDR3 is CASSPQDNSNQPQHF. DNA for the CDR3: TGTGCCAGCAGCCCCCAGGACAATAGCAATCAGCCCCAGCATTTT.

With regard to this clone: Sequence at one end of the junction differs from germline and may be a read error. V gene TRBV11-2 combines with J gene TRBJ1-1; 9 bases agree with TRBD1. This CDR3 contains 10 residues. CDR1 is SGHAT and CDR2 is FQNNGV in the germline V gene. The CDR3 coding sequence is TGTGCCAGCAGCCGACCGGGACAGGGATTT. It translates to CASSRPGQGF.

The chain combines TRBV5-1 with TRBJ2-2, with no clear D. Per germline, CDR1 SGHRS and CDR2 YFSETQ. This CDR3 spans 14 amino acids. V lost 4 bases to trimming and J lost 3 bases, with 10 bases between them. The CDR3 DNA reads as TGCGCCAGCAGCCTCGCCGCGGACACCGGGGAGCTGTTTTTT. It encodes CASSLAADTGELFF. Full variable domain (remainder filled in from reference TRBV5-1 and TRBJ2-2): KAGVTQTPRYLIKTRGQQVTLSCSPISGHRSVSWYQQTPGQGLQFLFEYFSETQRNKGNFPGRFSGRQFSNSRSEMNVSTLELGDSALYLCASSLAADTGELFFGEGSRLTVL.

This clone was found once. The chain joins TRBV18 to TRBJ2-7, with 8 bases aligning to TRBD1. The V gene end was trimmed by 3 bases and the J gene end by 6 bases; junction bases not matched to a gene: 10. The CDR3 loop spans 15 amino acids. Germline CDR1 is KGHSH and CDR2 is LQKENI. The CDR3 region has the DNA TGTGCCAGCTCACCGGAACGGACAGGGTCCCGCGAGCAGTACTTC. Its translation: CASSPERTGSREQYF.

CDR3 nucleotide sequence: TGTGCCACCAGCACGGACCTTTCCCCACAGACTTCTTTTGTCGTAGATACGCAGTATTTT. Translated, it gives CATSTDLSPQTSFVVDTQYF. The chain carries TRBV15 and TRBJ2-3; no clear D. The V and J ends lost 4 bases and 5 bases respectively, with 31 bases between them. From germline, CDR1 is LNHNV and CDR2 YYDKDF (reference sequence). The CDR3 runs 20 residues.

This clone turned up a few times. V gene TRBV18 combines with J gene TRBJ2-1, with 10 bases that match TRBD1. V was clipped by 0 bases and J by 7 bases; unmatched bases: 6. Germline CDR1 is KGHSH and CDR2 is LQKENI. CDR3 size: 16 residues. Here the CDR3 reads CASSPPGQGVANEQFF. The CDR3 coding sequence is TGTGCCAGCTCACCACCCGGACAGGGGGTAGCAAATGAGCAGTTCTTC.

With respect to this clone: The sample holds other DNA sequences that translate to the same CDR3. V gene TRBV7-3 combines with J gene TRBJ1-1; D not certain. This CDR3 is 13 amino acids long. Between the trimmed V and J ends, which lost 2 bases and 2 bases, there was a span of 6 bases. From germline, CDR1 is SGHTA and CDR2 FQGTGA. The CDR3 bases are TGTGCCAGCAGCTTACAACCCAACACTGAAGCTTTCTTT. Residues: CASSLQPNTEAFF.

V is TRBV19 and J is TRBJ1-2, with 9 bases that match TRBD1. Germline CDR1 is LNHDA and CDR2 is SQIVND (reference sequence). V was pared by 4 bases and J by 3 bases, with 6 bases of the junction left unmatched. This CDR3 is 15 amino acids long. The DNA of the CDR3 is TGTGCCAGTAGTACCCTCGGGACAGGGTACTATGGCTACACCTTC. Its translation: CASSTLGTGYYGYTF. The full variable domain, in which reference TRBV19 and TRBJ1-2 provide the parts outside the CDR3, is DGGITQSPKYLFRKEGQNVTLSCEQNLNHDAMYWYRQDPGQGLRLIYYSQIVNDFQKGDIAEGYSVSREKKESFPLTVTSAQKNPTAFYLCASSTLGTGYYGYTFGSGTRLTVV.

The rearrangement joins TRBV19 to TRBJ2-1, with TRBD2 matching over 9 bases. Germline assignment: CDR1 LNHDA and CDR2 SQIVND (reference sequence). This CDR3 comprises 18 residues. V dropped 5 bases and J dropped 9; count of bases not matched to a gene: 20. The CDR3: CASSSERGLAGLLGEQFF. The CDR3 DNA reads TGTGCCAGTAGTTCTGAGAGAGGGCTAGCGGGGTTATTGGGTGAGCAGTTCTTC. Full variable domain (rest looked up from reference TRBV19 and TRBJ2-1): DGGITQSPKYLFRKEGQNVTLSCEQNLNHDAMYWYRQDPGQGLRLIYYSQIVNDFQKGDIAEGYSVSREKKESFPLTVTSAQKNPTAFYLCASSSERGLAGLLGEQFFGPGTRLTVL.

The rearrangement joins TRBV11-3 to TRBJ2-5, with 13 nucleotides matching TRBD2. The CDR3 spans 15 residues. V dropped 5 bases and J dropped 3; count of bases not matched to a gene: 3. CDR1 and CDR2 (germline): SGHNT, YENEEA. The CDR3: CASSPGLAGEETQYF. The CDR3 DNA reads as TGTGCCAGCAGCCCAGGACTAGCGGGAGAAGAGACCCAGTACTTC.

The V gene is TRBV30, the J gene TRBJ1-5; TRBD1 is a possible D gene (5 bases). V was trimmed by 2 bases and J by 3 bases, leaving 8 bases between them. The CDR3 is 13 residues long. The germline CDR1 and CDR2 sequences are GTSNPN and SVGIG (reference sequence). CDR3 in amino acids: CAWSSGFNQPQHF. CDR3 nucleotide sequence: TGTGCCTGGAGTTCAGGGTTCAATCAGCCCCAGCATTTT. Looking up the rest from reference TRBV30 and TRBJ1-5 gives the full variable domain: SQTIHQWPATLVQPVGSPLSLECTVEGTSNPNLYWYRQAAGRGLQLLFYSVGIGQISSEVPQNLSASRPQDRQFILSSKKLLLSDSGFYLCAWSSGFNQPQHFGDGTRLSIL.

V and J are TRBV29-1 and TRBJ2-7, with D perhaps TRBD2 (5 bases). The germline V gene has CDR1 SQVTM and CDR2 ANQGSEA. This CDR3 is 12 amino acids long. Trimming removed 4 bases at V and 4 bases at J, with 11 bases between. In nucleotides, the CDR3 is TGCAGCGTTGCTATTCGGGGTTACGAGCAGTACTTC. It codes for CSVAIRGYEQYF.